This entry concerns a single TCR beta chain. This sample is drawn from a study of blood T cell repertoires in COVID-19. This table comes from immunoSEQ multiplex PCR, and its TCRdb copy is limited to in-frame clones, with some not included. The data show about 200,000 clones, roughly nine tenths seen once. Per the germline V gene, CDR1 is MNHEY and CDR2 is SMNVEV (reference sequence). The length of the CDR3 is 18 residues. V shed 8 bases and J 1 base; nucleotides not matched to a gene: 15. The sequenced material came from peripheral blood. The chain carries TRBV27 and TRBJ1-5, with 9 bases identical to TRBD1. The source of this sequence is a man aged 55 to 70 with active or convalescent COVID-19. The CDR3 sequence is CASLRDRARWWSNQPQHF. The CDR3 nucleotides read TGTGCCAGCCTCCGGGACAGGGCTAGATGGTGGAGCAATCAGCCCCAGCATTTT.